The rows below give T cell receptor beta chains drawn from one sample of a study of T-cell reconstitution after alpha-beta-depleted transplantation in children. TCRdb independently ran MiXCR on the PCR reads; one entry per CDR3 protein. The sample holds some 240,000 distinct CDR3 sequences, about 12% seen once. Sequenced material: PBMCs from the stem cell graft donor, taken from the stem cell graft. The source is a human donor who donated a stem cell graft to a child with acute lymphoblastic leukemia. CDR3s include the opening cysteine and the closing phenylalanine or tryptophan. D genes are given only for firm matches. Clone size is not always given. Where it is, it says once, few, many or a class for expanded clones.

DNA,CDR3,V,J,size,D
TGTGCCAGCAGTTACGACAGAACTTCCTACGAGCAGTACTTC,CASSYDRTSYEQYF,TRBV6-5,TRBJ2-7,many,-
TGCGCCAGCAGCTTGGTAGACCCTGGAGCGGGAGAGACCCAGTACTTC,CASSLVDPGAGETQYF,TRBV5-1,TRBJ2-5,many,-
TGCAGTGCTAGTAGCGGATCCTACAATGAGCAGTTCTTC,CSASSGSYNEQFF,TRBV20-1,TRBJ2-1,many,-
TGTGCCAGCAGCCAAGATACGGCGGCTCTCTATGGCTACACCTTC,CASSQDTAALYGYTF,TRBV14,TRBJ1-2,many,-
TGTGCCACCAGTGACGGCCAGGGGTATGAAAAACTGTTTTTT,CATSDGQGYEKLFF,TRBV24-1,TRBJ1-4,many,-
TGTGCCAGCAGTTACTCTCAGGGGGCGGGTGAGCAGTTCTTC,CASSYSQGAGEQFF,TRBV6-2/TRBV6-3,TRBJ2-1,many,TRBD1
TGTGCCAGCAGCCCTCCGGGGACAACCTACAATGAGCAGTTCTTC,CASSPPGTTYNEQFF,TRBV5-4,TRBJ2-1,once,-
TGTGCCTCCTGCCAAGACCCGATAGGCCGGGAGGGCCGTGAGACCCAGTACTTC,CASCQDPIGREGRETQYF,TRBV3-1,TRBJ2-5,many,TRBD2
TGCAGTGCTAGAACTCCGGGACAGGGGCGGGAGACCCAGTACTTC,CSARTPGQGRETQYF,TRBV20-1,TRBJ2-5,many,TRBD1
TGTGCCAGCAAATCGAGGGGCTATGGCTACACCTTC,CASKSRGYGYTF,TRBV28,TRBJ1-2,few,-
TGTGCCAGCAGCTCCTTGTGGGACTCCGGAAACACCATATATTTT,CASSSLWDSGNTIYF,TRBV7-2,TRBJ1-3,-,-
TGTGCCAGCAGCCTACGCGTAAGGGGGCGTTTGGACGTCGGCAATCAGCCCCAGCATTTT,CASSLRVRGRLDVGNQPQHF,TRBV27,TRBJ1-5,many,TRBD1
TGTGCCAGCAGCTTAGTGGTGGGGGCCTCTGGGGCCAACGTCCTGACTTTC,CASSLVVGASGANVLTF,TRBV7-9,TRBJ2-6,many,-
TGCGCCAGCAGCTTGGTCGGTGACAGGGGGAGGAACGAGCAGTACTTC,CASSLVGDRGRNEQYF,TRBV5-1,TRBJ2-7,many,TRBD1
TGCAGTACGGGAGGGGAGCAGTTCTTC,CSTGGEQFF,TRBV20-1,TRBJ2-1,many,TRBD2
TGCGCCAGCAGCCGGACGCGGGGGGACGCCTACAATGAGCAGTTCTTC,CASSRTRGDAYNEQFF,TRBV4-1,TRBJ2-1,few,TRBD2
TGTGCCAGCAGCTTGTCGGCTAGCGGGGGCGGGGAGCTGTTTTTT,CASSLSASGGGELFF,TRBV11-1,TRBJ2-2,many,TRBD2
TGCGCCAGCAGGTGGGACAGGACGAATGAGCAGTTCTTC,CASRWDRTNEQFF,TRBV5-1,TRBJ2-1,many,TRBD1
TGCAGTGCTCCATCGGAGGGGGAAAAACTGTTTTTT,CSAPSEGEKLFF,TRBV20-1,TRBJ1-4,many,-
TGTGCCATCATGGGCAGCGACTACGAGCAGTACTTC,CAIMGSDYEQYF,TRBV10-3,TRBJ2-7,-,-
TGTGCCAGCTCACGTTCTAGGGAGACGCGTGGCTACACCTTC,CASSRSRETRGYTF,TRBV18,TRBJ1-2,many,-
TGCGCCAGCAGTGAGTCGCGAGGACACACAGTCTACGAGCAGTACTTC,CASSESRGHTVYEQYF,TRBV10-2,TRBJ2-7,-,-
TGCGCCAGCAGCTTGGGACAAACTTCGAACACCGGGGAGCTGTTTTTT,CASSLGQTSNTGELFF,TRBV5-1,TRBJ2-2,many,-
TGCAGTGCTAGAGATTACAGGGTGACTAACTATGGCTACACCTTC,CSARDYRVTNYGYTF,TRBV20-1,TRBJ1-2,many,-
TGTGCCAGCTCACCACCTAGGCTAGCGGGCTACACAGATACGCAGTATTTT,CASSPPRLAGYTDTQYF,TRBV18,TRBJ2-3,many,TRBD2
TGTGCCAGCAGCCAGGCGGACTGGAAAGCTTACAATGAGCAGTTCTTC,CASSQADWKAYNEQFF,TRBV3-1,TRBJ2-1,many,-
TGCGCCAGCAGCTTGGAAGGACAGAGTAATGAAAAACTGTTTTTT,CASSLEGQSNEKLFF,TRBV5-1,TRBJ1-4,many,-
TGCGCCAGCAGCTTCACGGGAGGGGGCAATGAGCAGTTCTTC,CASSFTGGGNEQFF,TRBV5-1,TRBJ2-1,many,TRBD2
TGTGCCAGCAGCGTAGGACAGGGAATTAACTACGAGCAGTACTTC,CASSVGQGINYEQYF,TRBV9,TRBJ2-7,many,TRBD1
TGCGCCAGCAGCCCACGGGGGGGAGAGACCCAGTACTTC,CASSPRGGETQYF,TRBV4-1,TRBJ2-5,few,TRBD2
TGTGCCATCACCGACAGGGCCTACAATGAGCAGTTCTTC,CAITDRAYNEQFF,TRBV10-3,TRBJ2-1,many,TRBD1
TGTGCCAGCAGCTTGGGACACGCCAACACTGAAGCTTTCTTT,CASSLGHANTEAFF,TRBV7-2,TRBJ1-1,many,-
TGTGCCAGCAGCCAGTCGGGACCAGCCAGCTCCTACAATGAGCAGTTCTTC,CASSQSGPASSYNEQFF,TRBV3-1,TRBJ2-1,-,-
TGTGCCAGCAGCTTTAACACCTACGAGCAGTACTTC,CASSFNTYEQYF,TRBV5-6,TRBJ2-7,many,-
TGTGCCAGCAGCGATCCGGGACTAGCGGGGACCATGACAGATACGCAGTATTTT,CASSDPGLAGTMTDTQYF,TRBV6-2/TRBV6-3,TRBJ2-3,-,TRBD2
TGTGCCAGCAGCTTATTTCAGGGGAGCTACGAGCAGTACTTC,CASSLFQGSYEQYF,TRBV5-4,TRBJ2-7,-,-
TGTGCCAGTACCATAGAGGGGACTAGCGGGACCCGACGCCATGAGCAGTTCTTC,CASTIEGTSGTRRHEQFF,TRBV19,TRBJ2-1,few,TRBD2
TGTGCCAGCAGCGCCTCAGGACTCTCTAATGAAAAACTGTTTTTT,CASSASGLSNEKLFF,TRBV12-3/TRBV12-4,TRBJ1-4,few,-
TGCAGTGCCAAGGGACAGGGTCATCAGCCCCAGCATTTT,CSAKGQGHQPQHF,TRBV20-1,TRBJ1-5,many,TRBD1
TGTGCCACCAGTAGGGGAAGTCAGCCCCAGCATTTT,CATSRGSQPQHF,TRBV24-1,TRBJ1-5,many,-
TGTGCCAGCAGTCCCTTCCTGACGGAAGGTCCTCTACAAGAGACCCAGTACTTC,CASSPFLTEGPLQETQYF,TRBV28,TRBJ2-5,many,-
TGTGCCAGCAGCTGGACTAGCGGGAGACACGGGGAGCTGTTTTTT,CASSWTSGRHGELFF,TRBV7-9,TRBJ2-2,-,TRBD2
TGTGCCAGCAGTTATCCAGGCCCCGTCACTGAAGCTTTCTTT,CASSYPGPVTEAFF,TRBV6-5,TRBJ1-1,many,-
TGCGCCAGCAGTGAGGGGGATAGAATCACCGGGGAGCTGTTTTTT,CASSEGDRITGELFF,TRBV10-1,TRBJ2-2,few,-
TGCGCCAGCAGCCTCTACCAGGGGTCCACAGATACGCAGTATTTT,CASSLYQGSTDTQYF,TRBV4-3,TRBJ2-3,many,-
TGCAGTGCTAGCTCCCCTCCCCGACAGATTGAAGCTTTCTTT,CSASSPPRQIEAFF,TRBV20-1,TRBJ1-1,many,-
TGTGCCAGCAGTGGACAGTCCGGAGGGACCCAGTACTTC,CASSGQSGGTQYF,TRBV7-2,TRBJ2-5,-,-
TGTGCCAGCAGTTACCCCCGGGACAGCGAAAGCTCTGGGGCCAACGTCCTGACTTTC,CASSYPRDSESSGANVLTF,TRBV6-5,TRBJ2-6,many,TRBD1
TGCAGCGTTTCTTCCGGTAGTTCCTACGAGCAGTACTTC,CSVSSGSSYEQYF,TRBV29-1,TRBJ2-7,many,-
TGTGCCAGCAGCTTAGGACTAGCGGGAGTACAAGAGACCCAGTACTTC,CASSLGLAGVQETQYF,TRBV7-3,TRBJ2-5,many,TRBD2
TGTGCCAGCAGCCCAGGGAGCTCCTATAATTCACCCCTCCACTTT,CASSPGSSYNSPLHF,TRBV7-2,TRBJ1-6,many,-
TGCAGCGTGGGGACTGACGGTTATAGCAATCAGCCCCAGCATTTT,CSVGTDGYSNQPQHF,TRBV29-1,TRBJ1-5,-,-
TGTGCCAGCAGCCCATTCGTACAGGGTTGGGTCACCGGGGAGCTGTTTTTT,CASSPFVQGWVTGELFF,TRBV9,TRBJ2-2,many,-
TGTGCCAGCAGTGCCGATAGCGGGAGTTATACAGATACGCAGTATTTT,CASSADSGSYTDTQYF,TRBV6-1,TRBJ2-3,many,TRBD2
TGCAGTGCTTCCGACCTCAGGGGGGGGAACTATGGCTACACCTTC,CSASDLRGGNYGYTF,TRBV20-1,TRBJ1-2,many,TRBD1
TGTGCCATCAGAGGGGACAGATCCTACGAGCAGTACTTC,CAIRGDRSYEQYF,TRBV10-3,TRBJ2-7,-,TRBD1